Each of the 19 T cell receptor beta chains below was sequenced from the same sample in a study of T cell clonotyping in hematopoietic cell transplantation. Assay: immunoSEQ multiplex PCR; the TCRdb copy retains only in-frame clones and omits some. Of around 12,000 clones listed, around three quarters were seen once; the top ten hold approximately 14%. Sequencing used peripheral blood mononuclear cells, obtained 180 days after allogeneic stem cell transplant. Receptors were obtained from a male patient aged 60-69 years who had an allogeneic stem cell transplant from an unrelated donor, so the T cells may come from the graft donor. Some clones in this sample may be carry-over from other donors' samples.

V is TRBV4-2 and J is TRBJ2-3; perhaps TRBD2 as D (5 bases). The CDR3 loop spans 15 amino acids. From germline, CDR1 is LGHNA and CDR2 YNFKEQ. V was pared by 1 base and J by 0 bases, with 8 bases between. The CDR3 is CASSQVERSTDTQYF. The CDR3 region has the DNA TGTGCCAGCAGCCAAGTGGAGCGGAGCACAGATACGCAGTATTTT.

This chain links TRBV2 with TRBJ1-2; D not certain. Looked up from germline, CDR1 is SNHLY and CDR2 is FYNNEI. This CDR3 is 13 amino acids long. V was cut by 7 bases and J by 2 bases, with 11 bases left in between. The CDR3, as DNA: TGTGCCAGCACCCCAGGAAGGAACTATGGCTACACCTTC. This codes for CASTPGRNYGYTF.

This rearrangement joins TRBV9 to TRBJ1-2; no reliable D call. Looked up from germline, CDR1 is SGDLS and CDR2 is YYNGEE. V shed 5 bases and J shed 8 bases, with 19 bases lying between them. The CDR3 has 14 residues. CDR3 amino acids: CASSLSIGVEGYTF. The CDR3 DNA is TGTGCCAGCAGTCTTTCGATCGGGGTGGAAGGCTACACCTTC.

J is TRBJ2-7 and V is TRBV11-2; no clear D. Trimming cost V 10 bases and J 2 bases, with 12 bases left between them. Germline CDR1 is SGHAT and CDR2 is FQNNGV. The CDR3 loop spans 12 amino acids. Here the CDR3 reads CATSGGTYEQYF. CDR3 sequence (DNA): TGTGCCACTTCGGGTGGGACCTACGAGCAGTACTTC.

CDR3 bases: TGTGCCAGCAGCTTGACGACCACACCCGCAACTAATGAAAAACTGTTTTTT. It encodes CASSLTTTPATNEKLFF. The chain carries TRBV5-6 and TRBJ1-4; D unresolved. With 1 base removed from V and 0 bases from J, the gap between germline ends came to 13 bases. The CDR3 is 17 amino acids. Germline V gene sequence: CDR1 SGHDT, CDR2 YYEEEE.

The chain joins TRBV30 to TRBJ2-7; the D gene is possibly TRBD2 (6 bases). The germline V gene encodes CDR1 GTSNPN and CDR2 SVGIG (reference sequence). The CDR3 runs 13 residues. With 3 bases removed from V and 2 bases from J, the gap between germline ends came to 11 bases. The CDR3 loop reads CAWSWDSAYEQYF. DNA for the CDR3: TGTGCCTGGAGCTGGGACTCGGCCTACGAGCAGTACTTC.

The chain links TRBV7-2 to TRBJ2-3; TRBD2 is a possible D gene (6 bases). V shed 0 bases and J shed 6 bases, with 16 bases lying between them. The CDR3 runs to 16 residues. The V gene's germline CDR1 is SGHTA and CDR2 FQGNSA. The CDR3 protein is CASSLASGNVLDTQYF. CDR3 bases: TGTGCCAGCAGCTTAGCTAGCGGAAACGTCCTTGATACGCAGTATTTT.

The CDR3 DNA follows: TGTGCCAGCAGTTCCCCGGGACAGGGACAAGAGACCCAGTACTTC. This codes for CASSSPGQGQETQYF. The V and J genes are TRBV6-5 and TRBJ2-5; 9 nucleotides align to TRBD1. Germline CDR1 is MNHEY and CDR2 is SVGAGI. The CDR3 length is 15 residues. The ends lost 4 bases at V and 2 bases at J; junction bases unmatched: 5.

This chain connects TRBV19 to TRBJ1-1, with D unclear. Germline loops: CDR1 LNHDA, CDR2 SQIVND (reference sequence). This CDR3 is 12 amino acids long. Deletions cut 5 bases from V and 3 bases from J, with 7 bases between. The DNA for the CDR3 is TGTGCCAGTAGTGGACCAGACACTGAAGCTTTCTTT. Translating gives CASSGPDTEAFF.

The chain uses TRBV2 and TRBJ1-5, with D possibly TRBD1 on 5 matching bases. CDR3 length equals 13 residues. V was cut by 3 bases and J by 7 bases, with 10 bases left in between. Germline-derived CDR1 and CDR2 are SNHLY and FYNNEI. In DNA form, the CDR3 reads TGTGCCAGCAGTGACCGGGGGTGGCAGCCCCAGCATTTT. Its protein is CASSDRGWQPQHF. The full variable domain, with the rest looked up from reference TRBV2 and TRBJ1-5, is EPEVTQTPSHQVTQMGQEVILRCVPISNHLYFYWYRQILGQKVEFLVSFYNNEISEKSEIFDDQFSVERPDGSNFTLKIRSTKLEDSAMYFCASSDRGWQPQHFGDGTRLSIL.

This chain joins TRBV28 and TRBJ2-3; 12 bases align to TRBD2. The trim removed 5 bases at V and 5 bases at J, leaving 2 bases unmatched. Germline loops: CDR1 MDHEN, CDR2 SYDVKM. The CDR3 sequence is 14 residues long. Written as DNA, the CDR3 is TGTGCCAGCAGTCCTAGCGGGAGGGAAGATACGCAGTATTTT. This sequence encodes CASSPSGREDTQYF.

This chain connects TRBV30 to TRBJ2-5; no firm D call. The DNA matches TRBJ2-7 better at its end, which makes the J call doubtful. Per germline, CDR1 GTSNPN and CDR2 SVGIG (reference sequence). The CDR3 sequence is 12 residues long. CDR3 DNA: TGTGCCTGGAGTAGGTCGCCCTACGAGCAGTACTTC. It encodes CAWSRSPYEQYF.

The V gene is TRBV11-2, the J gene TRBJ2-4; TRBD1 is a possible D gene (5 bases). The germline CDR1 and CDR2 sequences are SGHAT and FQNNGV. The CDR3 spans 19 residues. The V and J ends lost 1 base and 1 base respectively, with 20 bases between them. The CDR3 region is CASSLGRRVGKLAKNIQYF. The CDR3 nucleotides read TGTGCCAGCAGCTTAGGTCGCAGGGTAGGTAAGTTGGCCAAAAACATTCAGTACTTC. Together with reference TRBV11-2 and TRBJ2-4, the CDR3 gives the full variable domain: EAGVAQSPRYKIIEKRQSVAFWCNPISGHATLYWYQQILGQGPKLLIQFQNNGVVDDSQLPKDRFSAERLKGVDSTLKIQPAKLEDSAVYLCASSLGRRVGKLAKNIQYFGAGTRLSVL.

V and J are TRBV7-3 and TRBJ2-6; D remains unclear. Per the germline V gene, CDR1 is SGHTA and CDR2 is FQGTGA. Deletions cut 2 bases from V and 0 bases from J, with 2 bases between. The CDR3 is made up of 14 amino acids. Written as DNA, the CDR3 is TGTGCCAGCAGCTTAGGCTCTGGGGCCAACGTCCTGACTTTC. Translation gives CASSLGSGANVLTF.

The rearrangement uses TRBV29-1 and TRBJ1-1; 12 nucleotides align to TRBD1. The V gene end was trimmed by 0 bases and the J gene end by 0 bases; junction bases not matched to a gene: 8. The CDR3 consists of 18 residues. Per the germline V gene, CDR1 is SQVTM and CDR2 is ANQGSEA. The DNA of the CDR3 is TGCAGCGTTGAAGACTTCCACGGGGACAGGGGGCTGAACACTGAAGCTTTCTTT. This codes for CSVEDFHGDRGLNTEAFF.

The CDR3 is CASTSPNRNGYTF. The DNA of the CDR3 is TGTGCCAGCACCTCACCCAACAGGAATGGCTACACCTTC. This chain joins TRBV27 and TRBJ1-2; tentatively, D is TRBD1 (5 bases). The germline V gene has CDR1 MNHEY and CDR2 SMNVEV (reference sequence). V shed 7 bases and J shed 6 bases, with 15 bases lying between them. CDR3 size: 13 residues.

The CDR3 DNA sequence: TGTGCCAGCAGGCGTGCTTCCGACAGCTTCTACGAGCAGTACTTC. As protein: CASRRASDSFYEQYF. The chain has TRBV5-6 and TRBJ2-7; a possible D gene is TRBD1 (5 bases). V was trimmed by 5 bases and J by 3 bases, leaving 18 bases between them. This CDR3 has 15 residues. Germline V gene lookup returns CDR1 SGHDT and CDR2 YYEEEE.

This sequence joins TRBV7-2 and TRBJ2-2; a weak D match, TRBD2 (7 bases). The CDR3 has 17 residues. With 0 bases removed from V and 5 bases from J, the gap between germline ends came to 16 bases. CDR1 SGHTA and CDR2 FQGNSA come from the germline V gene. The CDR3 DNA reads as TGTGCCAGCAGCTTAGCCGGGGGGCCGGGAGTAACCGGGGAGCTGTTTTTT. It specifies CASSLAGGPGVTGELFF. The full variable domain, completed using reference TRBV7-2 and TRBJ2-2, is GAGVSQSPSNKVTEKGKDVELRCDPISGHTALYWYRQSLGQGLEFLIYFQGNSAPDKSGLPSDRFSAERTGGSVSTLTIQRTQQEDSAVYLCASSLAGGPGVTGELFFGEGSRLTVL.

The chain joins TRBV4-1 to TRBJ1-2, with TRBD1 matching over 9 bases. Germline CDR1 and CDR2: MGHRA and YSYEKL. J gave up 7 bases and V 4 bases, and 7 bases lay outside the gene matches. The CDR3 length is 14 residues. This CDR3 is CASSPATGGFGYTF. CDR3 in DNA: TGCGCCAGCAGCCCAGCTACAGGGGGCTTTGGCTACACCTTC.